This is a list of T cell receptor beta chains from one sample in a study of T cells in Graves' hyperthyroidism and ophthalmopathy. TCRdb called the multiplex PCR reads again in MiXCR, with one record for every CDR3 protein. This table has around 540,000 distinct CDR3 sequences, roughly 50% appearing once. Sequenced sample: peripheral blood or thyroid tissue (not recorded which). The receptors stem from a young woman with Graves' hyperthyroidism. Each CDR3 is given with its conserved first and last residue. The D gene is left open where the match is weak. Clone size appears in some rows only: once, few, many, or a class for an expanded clone.

-	once	TRBV5-4	TRBJ1-3	TGTGCCAGCAGCCAGAGGGTGGGAGGAAACACCATATATTTT	CASSQRVGGNTIYF
-	few	TRBV2	TRBJ1-2	TGTGCCAGCAGACTGTGGGGACAAAACTATGGCTACACCTTC	CASRLWGQNYGYTF
-	-	TRBV2	TRBJ1-4	TGTGCCAGCAGTGACAGTGTTGCAACTAATGAAAAACTGTTTTTT	CASSDSVATNEKLFF
-	once	TRBV7-2	TRBJ1-3	TGCGCCAGCAGCCAAGCTCACGGGAGCACCATATATTTT	CASSQAHGSTIYF
-	-	TRBV5-1	TRBJ2-5	TGCGCCAGCAGCTTGTATAGCGGAGGGTTCCAAGAGACCCAGTACTTC	CASSLYSGGFQETQYF
-	few	TRBV20-1	TRBJ2-2	TGCAGTGCTAGAGATTTTAGGCGACCGGCCACCGGGGAGCTGTTTTTT	CSARDFRRPATGELFF
-	-	TRBV10-3	TRBJ2-2	TGTGCCAGCAGTTATTTGGAAGGGGAGCTGTTTTTT	CASSYLEGELFF
TRBD1	-	TRBV25-1	TRBJ2-5	TGTGCCAGCTCACCAGGACAGGGGAAAGAGACCCAGTACTTC	CASSPGQGKETQYF
TRBD1	-	TRBV10-2	TRBJ2-2	TGCGCCGGCCTCCAGACAGGGCGCACCGGGGAGCTGTTTTTT	CAGLQTGRTGELFF
-	many	TRBV2	TRBJ1-4	TGTGCCAGCAGTGAAGTTAGTCGCGATGAAAAACTGTTTTTT	CASSEVSRDEKLFF
TRBD2	few	TRBV2	TRBJ2-7	TGTGCCAGCATTTTTAGCGGGAGCGAACCCTACGAGCAGTACTTC	CASIFSGSEPYEQYF
-	-	TRBV19	TRBJ2-6	TGCGCCAGCAGCCAGGCAGGGGGAGGCAACGTCCTGACTTTC	CASSQAGGGNVLTF
-	once	TRBV7-8	TRBJ2-7	TGTGCCAGCAGCTTAGTCAGGGTTCATGCGGGGTACGAGCAGTACTTC	CASSLVRVHAGYEQYF
TRBD2	-	TRBV6-1	TRBJ2-7	TGTGCCAGTCGGGCGGGAGTATACGAGCAGTACTTC	CASRAGVYEQYF
-	few	TRBV2	TRBJ1-2	TGTGCCAGCAGTGAAGAAGCAGGAACTAACTATGGCTACACCTTC	CASSEEAGTNYGYTF
TRBD1	-	TRBV15	TRBJ2-6	TGTGCCACCAGCACGGGACAGGTAGCTGGGGCCAACGTCCTGACTTTC	CATSTGQVAGANVLTF
TRBD1	few	TRBV12-3/TRBV12-4	TRBJ1-6	TGTGCCAGCAGTTTAGGTGACAGGGAACGATCACCCCTCCACTTT	CASSLGDRERSPLHF